This T cell receptor beta chain appears in the sequencing data of a study of OX40 agonist ivuxolimab in advanced cancers. In the study overall: Treatment of patients was with ivuxolimab, an agonistic anti-OX40 (CD134) antibody.

Trimming took off 5 bases at V and 9 bases at J, with 14 bases between the two ends. The CDR3 loop spans 12 amino acids. From germline, CDR1 is SEHNR and CDR2 FQNEAQ (reference sequence). Whole-study findings and limits: The study found among the lowest clonal expansion in partial responders at 0.1-3.0 mg/kg.

Sequenced by immunoSEQ multiplex PCR; TCRdb stores in-frame clones only, minus some. Among tens of thousands of clones listed, around 77% were seen once. This clone was observed a few times. The antigen remains undetermined. The chain links TRBV7-9 to TRBJ2-7, with D maybe TRBD2 (5 bases). Specimen: CD4+ or CD8+ T cells sorted from blood, collected in a trial of the OX40 agonist ivuxolimab. The sequence was collected from an adult with an advanced solid tumor such as melanoma, head and neck, liver or kidney cancer. Here the CDR3 reads CASSPVERRQYF. In DNA, the CDR3 is TGTGCCAGCAGCCCAGTTGAGCGGAGGCAGTACTTC.